This T cell receptor (beta chain) comes out of a study of T cell repertoires in cytomegalovirus infection. Study-wide context: CMV epitopes in the study were HLA-C-restricted (recently identified) and HLA-B-restricted (well studied).

This clonotype turned up a few times. The antigen is undetermined. One entry per CDR3 protein results from TCRdb running MiXCR on the reads. The data contain about 920,000 distinct CDR3 sequences, more than 25% of them singletons. CDR1 is SGHRS and CDR2 is YFSETQ in the germline V gene. The CDR3 totals 14 residues. V was shortened by 4 bases and J by 0 bases, with 10 bases between the two germline ends. The gene calls are TRBV5-1 and TRBJ1-1, with D uncertain. The clonotype was recovered from a human donor in good health (CMV status not recorded). Some clones in this sample may be carry-over from other donors' samples. The input for sequencing was cultured CD8+ T cells from PBMCs, taken from culture after CMV antigen stimulation. The CDR3 DNA reads as TGCGCCAGCAGCGCAGGCGCGATGAACACTGAAGCTTTCTTT. It encodes CASSAGAMNTEAFF. The entire variable domain, with the rest obtained from reference TRBV5-1 and TRBJ1-1, is as follows: KAGVTQTPRYLIKTRGQQVTLSCSPISGHRSVSWYQQTPGQGLQFLFEYFSETQRNKGNFPGRFSGRQFSNSRSEMNVSTLELGDSALYLCASSAGAMNTEAFFGQGTRLTVV.